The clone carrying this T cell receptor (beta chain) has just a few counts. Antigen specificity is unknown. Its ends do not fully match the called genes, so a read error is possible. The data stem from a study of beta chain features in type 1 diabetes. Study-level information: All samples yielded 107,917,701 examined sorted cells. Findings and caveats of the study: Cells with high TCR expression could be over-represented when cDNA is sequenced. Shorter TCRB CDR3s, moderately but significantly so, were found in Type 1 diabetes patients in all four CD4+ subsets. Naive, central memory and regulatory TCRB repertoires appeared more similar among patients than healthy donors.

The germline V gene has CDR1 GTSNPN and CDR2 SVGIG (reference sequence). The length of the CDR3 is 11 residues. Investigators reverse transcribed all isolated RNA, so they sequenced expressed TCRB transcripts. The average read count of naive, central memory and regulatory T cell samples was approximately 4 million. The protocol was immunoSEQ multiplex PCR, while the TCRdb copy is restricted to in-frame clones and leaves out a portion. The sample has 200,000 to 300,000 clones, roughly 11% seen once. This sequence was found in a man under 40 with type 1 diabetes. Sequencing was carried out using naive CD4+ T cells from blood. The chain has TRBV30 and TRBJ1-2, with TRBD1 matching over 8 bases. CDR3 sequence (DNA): TGTGCCTGGAGTCTTGAGACAGGGGCCAACTTC. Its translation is CAWSLETGANF.